This T cell receptor beta chain was found in a study of Ad26.COV2.S vaccination and SARS-CoV-2 variants (dated by TCRdb to about 2021). About the full investigation: Vaccine-arm donors were drawn from COV1001, a multicentre, randomized, double-blind, placebo-controlled phase I-IIa trial of Ad26.COV2.S in healthy adults. Ad26.COV2.S was administered intramuscularly at 5 x 10^10 or 1 x 10^11 viral particles, either as a single shot or as two shots given 56 days apart. A total of 32 samples were included in the TCR-sequenced set, comprising 19 Ad26.COV2.S vaccine recipients, 5 placebo recipients and 8 SARS-CoV-2 convalescent individuals. Investigators remained blinded to trial group allocation during experiments and outcome assessment. Trial participants were randomized into five groups of five, in which low-dose or high-dose Ad26.COV2.S was given once or twice, or placebo was given on both occasions. The specificity and breadth of SARS-CoV-2-reactive T cell receptors after Ad26.COV2.S vaccination were assessed by TCRbeta repertoire sequencing. Results and caveats for the whole study, not just this receptor: Ad26.COV2.S recipients had higher spike-specific TCR breadth than placebo recipients (P = 0.0014). The study was not powered to compare responses between vaccine doses or regimens. Non-spike TCR breadth was comparable between vaccine and placebo recipients, consistent with the vaccine containing only spike. After vaccination, spike-specific CD8+ and CD4+ T cell responses were reported to show substantial breadth. It was noted by the authors that total T cell responses may have been underestimated by the TCR breadth and depth analyses.

Comments on this clone: Its antigen remains undetermined. Within one base of it there is no much larger clone, and no base qualities were kept.

Sample treatment or condition, as interpreted from the label and publication: over 15 received Ad26.COV2.S at low or high dose, single or two shots; about 5 received placebo; per-sample allocation not given. For vaccine and placebo recipients, repertoires were sequenced using samples collected on day 63 after the first injection. Cohort 1b enrolled about two dozen adults aged 18-55 years at a single site in Boston, USA, between 29 July and 7 August 2020. Ad26.COV2.S was a replication-incompetent adenovirus type 26 vector that expressed a prefusion-stabilized SARS-CoV-2 spike protein derived from the original Wuhan strain. TCRbeta CDR3 regions were sequenced with the immunoSEQ Assay. After extraction, genomic DNA underwent amplification by bias-controlled multiplex PCR, followed by high-throughput sequencing. The authors' pipeline ran thus. To quantify the absolute abundance of every unique TCRbeta CDR3 region, sequences were collapsed and filtered. T cell fraction was estimated by normalizing TCRbeta template counts to usable DNA, which was measured by amplifying reference genes present in all nucleated cells. Repertoire TCRs were annotated as SARS-CoV-2-specific when V gene, CDR3 amino acid sequence and J gene were exactly matched to a known reactive TCR set. The reference SARS-CoV-2 TCR set came from MIRA and was filtered for enrichment in COVID-19-positive ImmuneCODE repertoires, removing public or cross-reactive TCRs. Drawing on the MIRA antigens, annotated TCRs were analysed further at the level of specific ORF or position within ORF. Depth was the summed frequency of annotated unique rearrangements, while breadth was defined as annotated unique rearrangements over total unique productive rearrangements. Group comparisons of TCR breadth used two-sided Wilcoxon rank-sum tests. TCRdb holds this immuneACCESS table with in-frame rearrangements only. Some clones are missing; in checked studies, unresolved V genes explain under half, and the rest has no known cause. For V, J and clone size, that table is used; D and trimming come from the DNA. For this sample there are some 460,000 clones; 80% to 90% appear just once. The top ten hold 1.7% of the sample.

The CDR3 covers 15 residues, taking in both the cysteine and the phenylalanine. Of the read, only the CDR3 DNA is kept; its 45 bases are in frame from base 1. V has 0 bases trimmed and J has 5 bases trimmed; junction bases matching no gene number 3. Looking up the germline V gene yields CDR1 SGHRS and CDR2 YFSETQ. The input for sequencing was peripheral blood, taken in a trial of Ad26.COV2.S vaccine versus placebo. This receptor was obtained from a person between 18 and 65 years old who received the Ad26.COV2.S COVID-19 vaccine or a placebo. The chain was built from TRBV5-1 and TRBJ1-4; 8 of the junction bases match TRBD1. The CDR3: CASSLGDRRNEKLFF. DNA sequence: TGCGCCAGCAGCTTGGGGGACAGGCGAAATGAAAAACTGTTTTTT.